Below are 21 T cell receptor beta chains sequenced from a single sample in a study of molecular identifiers for immune sequencing clone quantification. TCRdb analysed the PCR reads with MiXCR anew, one entry per CDR3 protein. This sample has about 640,000 distinct CDR3 sequences; nearly 20% occur once, and the top ten carry 0.75% to 0.95%. The sequenced sample consisted of naive CD8+ T cells from blood, with Jurkat cell RNA spiked in. As to subset: FACS-sorted CD8+CD4-CCR7+CD45RA+ naive T cells. These receptors were collected from a human donor in good health. Some libraries in this study had Jurkat cell RNA spiked in.

This clonotype was recorded at least ten times. The rearrangement links TRBV4-3 to TRBJ1-1; D is unresolved. Trimming stripped 1 base from V and 4 bases from J, with 10 bases between. This CDR3 has 14 residues. Looked up from germline, CDR1 is LGHNA and CDR2 is YSLEER. The chain's CDR3 is CASSQGSSGTEAFF. CDR3 in DNA: TGCGCCAGCAGCCAAGGGTCTTCAGGCACTGAAGCTTTCTTT.

The chain has TRBV6-2 or TRBV6-3 and TRBJ2-5; no definite D call. Germline CDR1 is MNHEY and CDR2 is SVGEGT. CDR3 length equals 13 residues. Trimming took off 5 bases at V and 10 bases at J, with 17 bases between the two ends. The CDR3 loop is CASSGNIAVGQYF. For the CDR3, the DNA is TGTGCCAGCAGTGGAAACATCGCTGTGGGCCAGTACTTC.

This clonotype was observed at least ten times. V usage is TRBV20-1 and J usage is TRBJ2-7; TRBD1 matches 9 bases. V was pared by 6 bases and J by 0 bases, with 3 bases of the junction left unmatched. Germline V gene data show CDR1 as DFQATT and CDR2 as SNEGSKA (reference sequence). CDR3 length: 13 residues. The CDR3 DNA reads TGCAGTGCCGGGGACAGGGACTCCTACGAGCAGTACTTC. It codes for CSAGDRDSYEQYF.

This clonotype came up many times. The chain joins TRBV29-1 to TRBJ2-3; 10 nucleotides match TRBD2. V gave up 5 bases and J gave up 6 bases; unmatched junction bases: 8. In germline, CDR1 is SQVTM, CDR2 ANQGSEA. The CDR3 contains 14 residues. As DNA, the CDR3 is TGCAGCGTTCCCCTAGCGGGAGAGGCGGATACGCAGTATTTT. This sequence encodes CSVPLAGEADTQYF.

This clonotype was seen many times. This rearrangement joins TRBV4-3 to TRBJ2-7, with TRBD1 identical over 8 bases. From germline, CDR1 is LGHNA and CDR2 YSLEER. With V trimmed by 4 bases and J by 4 bases, 9 bases remained unmatched. This CDR3 is 15 amino acids long. The CDR3 bases are TGCGCCAGCAGCCCGGACAGGGAGTTCCCTTACGAGCAGTACTTC. Protein product: CASSPDREFPYEQYF.

Regarding this clonotype: A clone one base away is much larger, so this may be a read error. The chain links TRBV6-5 to TRBJ1-1, with a tentative D call TRBD1 (6 bases). Germline V lookup: CDR1 MNHEY, CDR2 SVGAGI. The CDR3 is 15 amino acids. The CDR3 region is CAGSSRQEVGTEAFF. The CDR3 DNA is TGTGCCGGCAGTTCCCGACAGGAGGTTGGCACTGAAGCTTTCTTT.

Comment on this clonotype: At one of its ends the junction is not consistent with the germline gene, which may arise from a read error. The rearrangement links TRBV6-5 to TRBJ1-2, with 7 bases fitting TRBD1. Germline lookup yields CDR1 MNHEY and CDR2 SVGAGI. This CDR3 has 13 residues. The CDR3 DNA sequence: TGTGCCCGCAGCCTGGGACAGAACTATGGCTACACCTTC. It specifies CARSLGQNYGYTF.

This clonotype was counted many times. The genes are TRBV29-1 and TRBJ2-2, with 9 bases aligning to TRBD1. Per germline, CDR1 SQVTM and CDR2 ANQGSEA. The V gene end was trimmed by 1 base and the J gene end by 4 bases; junction bases not matched to a gene: 1. The CDR3 spans 14 residues. Written as DNA, the CDR3 is TGCAGCGTTGAAGGGACAGGGGTCACCGGGGAGCTGTTTTTT. Translated, it gives CSVEGTGVTGELFF.

This clonotype appeared many times. V gene TRBV4-1 combines with J gene TRBJ1-1; unclear D gene. The CDR3 is 13 amino acids. CDR1 is MGHRA and CDR2 is YSYEKL in the germline V gene. The ends were cut back, 2 bases at V and 4 bases at J, with 8 bases in the middle. The CDR3 DNA sequence: TGCGCCAGCAGCCAATGGGGAGGCACTGAAGCTTTCTTT. Protein sequence: CASSQWGGTEAFF.

This clonotype was observed many times. The rearrangement links TRBV7-6 to TRBJ2-3, with TRBD1 identical over 8 bases. After removal of 5 bases from V and 7 bases from J, the junction contained 14 bases not matched to a gene. This CDR3 spans 16 amino acids. The germline V gene encodes CDR1 SGHVS and CDR2 FNYEAQ. CDR3 amino acids: CASSPNPGTGRNTQYF. The CDR3 DNA follows: TGTGCCAGCAGCCCCAACCCCGGGACAGGCCGAAATACGCAGTATTTT.

This chain joins TRBV4-3 and TRBJ2-1, with D hard to call. Looked up from germline, CDR1 is LGHNA and CDR2 is YSLEER. Trimming left V 0 bases short and J 12 bases short, with 18 bases between. This CDR3 is built from 15 residues. In DNA form, the CDR3 reads TGCGCCAGCAGCCAAGATAGGACCACGGGTTTTGTGCAGTTCTTC. Amino acids: CASSQDRTTGFVQFF.

As regards this clonotype: Given a much more abundant clone one base away, this may be a read error. This chain uses TRBV29-1 with TRBJ1-1; 7 nucleotides line up with TRBD1. Losses at the gene ends were 1 base for V and 3 bases for J; bases not matched to a gene: 8. This CDR3 spans 15 amino acids. CDR1 is SQVTM and CDR2 is ANQGSEA in the germline V gene. The CDR3 region is CSVEGFRRGYTEAFF. The CDR3 DNA is TGCAGCGTTGAAGGTTTTCGCAGGGGGTACACTGAAGCTTTCTTT. Supplemented by reference TRBV29-1 and TRBJ1-1, the full variable domain reads SAVISQKPSRDICQRGTSLTIQCQVDSQVTMMFWYRQQPGQSLTLIATANQGSEATYESGFVIDKFPISRPNLTFSTLTVSNMSPEDSSIYLCSVEGFRRGYTEAFFGQGTRLTVV.

This chain joins TRBV9 and TRBJ2-3, with 8 bases matching TRBD2. CDR1 is SGDLS, CDR2 YYNGEE, per germline. With V trimmed by 4 bases and J by 11 bases, 12 bases remained unmatched. The CDR3 runs to 14 residues. CDR3 sequence: CASSSTSGSIVQYF. The DNA of the CDR3 is TGTGCCAGCAGCTCCACCAGCGGGAGTATTGTGCAGTATTTT.

CDR3 amino acids: CASSEARGGEQPQHF. CDR3 bases: TGTGCCAGCAGTGAAGCGCGTGGGGGGGAACAGCCCCAGCATTTT. V usage is TRBV2 and J usage is TRBJ1-5, with D possibly matching TRBD1 (5 bases). Trimming removed 0 bases from V and 7 bases from J, with 13 bases in between. Germline CDR1 and CDR2: SNHLY and FYNNEI. The CDR3 consists of 15 residues.

About this clonotype: A much more abundant neighbour one base away suggests this may be a read error. The V call is TRBV6-5, the J call TRBJ1-4; D perhaps matches TRBD1 (6 bases). From germline, CDR1 is MNHEY and CDR2 SVGAGI. This CDR3 is 17 amino acids long. CDR3 nucleotide sequence: TGTGCCAGCAGTTACGGATACAGGGACCCAACTAATGAAAAACCGTTTTTT. Its protein is CASSYGYRDPTNEKPFF.

Many counts were recorded for this clonotype. The V and J genes are TRBV4-3 and TRBJ2-3, with TRBD2 matching over 8 bases. Germline loops: CDR1 LGHNA, CDR2 YSLEER. This CDR3 has 15 residues. J lost 4 bases, V lost 0 bases, and 3 bases had no gene match. Written as DNA, the CDR3 is TGCGCCAGCAGCCAAGATGTGCGGGGGGCAGATACGCAGTATTTT. It specifies CASSQDVRGADTQYF.

This clonotype was found many times. This chain connects TRBV12-5 to TRBJ2-5; TRBD2 might be the D (5 bases). V was shortened by 1 base and J by 4 bases, with 13 bases between the two germline ends. CDR1 is LGHNT, CDR2 FRNRAP, per germline. The CDR3 length is 15 residues. This chain's CDR3 is CASGLAYSAGETQYF. The CDR3 DNA is TGTGCTAGTGGTTTGGCTTATAGCGCCGGAGAGACCCAGTACTTC. Full variable domain (outside the CDR3, taken from reference TRBV12-5 and TRBJ2-5): DARVTQTPRHKVTEMGQEVTMRCQPILGHNTVFWYRQTMMQGLELLAYFRNRAPLDDSGMPKDRFSAEMPDATLATLKIQPSEPRDSAVYFCASGLAYSAGETQYFGPGTRLLVL.

Concerning this clonotype: The junction departs from the called germline gene at one end, perhaps through a read error. The rearrangement links TRBV6-1 to TRBJ2-7; D is possibly TRBD2 (6 bases). The germline V gene has CDR1 MNHNS and CDR2 SASEGT. The CDR3 runs to 14 residues. The chain's CDR3 is CGSRDLGGDPEQYF. The CDR3 DNA reads as TGTGGCAGCAGAGACCTGGGCGGGGACCCCGAGCAGTACTTC.

The chain has TRBV7-9 and TRBJ2-3, with TRBD1 as a possible D gene (6 bases). Germline-derived CDR1 and CDR2 are SEHNR and FQNEAQ (reference sequence). V lost 2 bases, J lost 3 bases, and 15 bases lay in between. The CDR3 consists of 16 residues. The CDR3 DNA is TGTGCCAGCAGCTTACCAGACAGAGGGGGAACAGATACGCAGTATTTT. This encodes CASSLPDRGGTDTQYF.

This clonotype was observed many times. The chain combines TRBV4-1 with TRBJ2-3; TRBD2 agrees at 11 bases. J lost 7 bases, V lost 0 bases, and 6 bases had no gene match. Germline V gives CDR1 MGHRA, CDR2 YSYEKL. The CDR3 is made up of 16 amino acids. The chain's CDR3 is CASSQDSTSGGYTQYF. DNA for the CDR3: TGCGCCAGCAGCCAAGATTCTACTAGCGGGGGTTATACGCAGTATTTT.

This chain uses TRBV3-1 with TRBJ2-2; the D is unclear. The CDR3 has 15 amino acids. V lost 0 bases, J lost 6 bases, and 11 bases lay in between. Germline V lookup: CDR1 LGHDT, CDR2 YNNKEL (reference sequence). The CDR3 DNA is TGTGCCAGCAGCCAAGAGGGTGGTAGGTCCGGGGAGCTGTTTTTT. Translation: CASSQEGGRSGELFF.